These 26 T cell receptor beta chains came from one sample sequenced in a study of blood T cells in healthy people across ages. A second roughly 6 to 11 cycle PCR used barcoded and J-beta primers. TCRdb re-analysed the 5' RACE reads in MiXCR, keeping a single row per CDR3 protein. Among about 1,800,000 distinct CDR3 sequences, 25% to 30% were seen once, and the ten largest hold about 7.7%. The sequencing sample was made of blood. The source of these receptors is a woman in her thirties in good health.

This clonotype has a count of ten or more. The chain is built from TRBV11-2 and TRBJ2-7; D is perhaps TRBD2 (5 bases). This CDR3 has 15 amino acids. Looked up from germline, CDR1 is SGHAT and CDR2 is FQNNGV. Trimming took off 5 bases at V and 0 bases at J, with 14 bases between the two ends. CDR3 nucleotide sequence: TGTGCCAGCAGCCCCCGAGGGCAGAGCTCCTACGAGCAGTACTTC. Its translation is CASSPRGQSSYEQYF. Together with reference TRBV11-2 and TRBJ2-7, the CDR3 gives the full variable domain: EAGVAQSPRYKIIEKRQSVAFWCNPISGHATLYWYQQILGQGPKLLIQFQNNGVVDDSQLPKDRFSAERLKGVDSTLKIQPAKLEDSAVYLCASSPRGQSSYEQYFGPGTRLTVT.

In this sample, this clonotype turned up many times. The V and J genes are TRBV6-6 and TRBJ2-7, with 7 bases that match TRBD2. This CDR3 region has 13 residues. The J segment lost 7 bases and the V segment lost 2 bases, leaving 5 bases of the junction unmatched. Germline assignment: CDR1 MNHNY and CDR2 SVGAGI (reference sequence). The CDR3 bases are TGTGCCAGCAGTTACCGGGGGGATCGGGAGCAGTACTTC. Its protein is CASSYRGDREQYF.

Details on this clonotype: A much larger clone differs from this one at a single base, so this may be a read error. This chain connects TRBV12-3 or TRBV12-4 to TRBJ2-4; D is possibly TRBD2 (6 bases). The J call may be incorrect, as the DNA end agrees better with TRBJ2-1. This CDR3 is 16 amino acids long. The CDR3 reads CASSPRPVLAKNIQFF. For the CDR3, the DNA is TGTGCCAGCAGTCCGAGACCGGTACTAGCCAAAAACATTCAGTTCTTC.

The V gene is TRBV4-1, the J gene TRBJ1-2, with D possibly matching TRBD1 (5 bases). CDR1 is MGHRA and CDR2 is YSYEKL in the germline V gene. The CDR3 runs 15 residues. Trimming took 1 base from V and 3 from J, leaving 12 bases between them. The CDR3 here is CASSQVGTGDYGYTF. CDR3 bases: TGCGCCAGCAGCCAAGTCGGAACGGGGGACTATGGCTACACCTTC.

This clonotype showed up many times. This chain joins TRBV28 and TRBJ2-1; the match to TRBD1 covers 8 bases. Trimming removed 5 bases from V and 5 bases from J; junction bases left unmatched: 5. The CDR3 sequence is 14 residues long. Germline values: CDR1 MDHEN, CDR2 SYDVKM. CDR3 sequence: CASSRDRRNNEQFF. The CDR3 region has the DNA TGTGCCAGCAGTCGGGACAGGAGAAACAATGAGCAGTTCTTC.

J is TRBJ2-6 and V is TRBV12-3 or TRBV12-4; 8 positions agree with TRBD1. The CDR3 runs 17 residues. J was trimmed by 7 bases and V by 6 bases; bases with no gene match: 14. The DNA for the CDR3 is TGTGCCAGCAGGAAATTCAGGGGGCCTATGGTAGCCAACGTCCTGACTTTC. This sequence encodes CASRKFRGPMVANVLTF.

The CDR3 is CASSPRIPGYTF. As DNA, the CDR3 is TGTGCCAGCAGCCCCCGCATTCCCGGCTACACCTTC. The V gene is TRBV12-3 or TRBV12-4, the J gene TRBJ1-2; the D is unclear. This CDR3 is built from 12 residues. V lost 6 bases and J lost 8, with 13 bases in between.

This chain joins TRBV5-6 and TRBJ2-7; 10 positions agree with TRBD1. The V gene end was trimmed by 0 bases and the J gene end by 7 bases; junction bases not matched to a gene: 7. The CDR3 covers 15 residues. Germline CDR1 and CDR2: SGHDT and YYEEEE. CDR3 in DNA: TGTGCCAGCAGCTTGGTGGTGACAGGGGGCCATGAGCAGTACTTC. Protein: CASSLVVTGGHEQYF.

The CDR3 sequence: CASSLFGTGGRHEQYF. CDR3 bases: TGCGCCAGCAGCTTGTTTGGTACAGGGGGCAGGCACGAGCAGTACTTC. This chain links TRBV5-1 with TRBJ2-7; TRBD1 agrees at 9 bases. This CDR3 region has 16 residues. Germline CDR1 reads SGHRS; CDR2 reads YFSETQ. V lost 1 base, J lost 5 bases, and 10 bases stayed unmatched.

In its sample, this clonotype was seen a few times. This chain uses TRBV2 with TRBJ2-1; no clear D. The CDR3 covers 14 residues. Between the trimmed V and J ends, which lost 1 base and 9 bases, there was a span of 13 bases. The germline V gene has CDR1 SNHLY and CDR2 FYNNEI. CDR3 in amino acids: CASSEVKGVGEQFF. As DNA, the CDR3 is TGTGCCAGCAGTGAAGTAAAAGGCGTTGGTGAGCAGTTCTTC.

The chain recombines TRBV12-3 or TRBV12-4 with TRBJ1-3; D gene uncertain. The CDR3 covers 13 residues. The V gene lost 6 bases and the J gene lost 8 bases, with 14 bases spanning the gap. CDR3 in amino acids: CASRLGGVDTIYF. DNA of the CDR3: TGTGCCAGCAGGCTAGGCGGGGTGGACACCATATATTTT.

In this sample, this clonotype turned up a few times. This chain links TRBV10-2 with TRBJ1-5; D uncertain. The CDR3 covers 14 residues. Between the trimmed V and J ends, which lost 4 bases and 6 bases, there was a span of 13 bases. The germline V gene has CDR1 WSHSY and CDR2 SAAADI. The chain's CDR3 is CASSVAGGFQPQHF. The CDR3 DNA is TGCGCCAGCAGTGTAGCGGGAGGGTTTCAGCCCCAGCATTTT.

The chain couples TRBV7-2 to TRBJ1-6, with 7 bases aligning to TRBD1. Germline V gene lookup returns CDR1 SGHTA and CDR2 FQGNSA. The CDR3 is made up of 14 amino acids. The V gene end was trimmed by 5 bases and the J gene end by 8 bases; junction bases not matched to a gene: 6. The CDR3: CASSVQGLDSPLHF. The DNA of the CDR3 is TGTGCCAGCAGCGTACAGGGGCTAGATTCACCCCTCCACTTT.

A remark on this clonotype: The CDR3 carries no conserved terminal phenylalanine or tryptophan, so it likely arises from a read error. The chain couples TRBV5-5 to TRBJ2-1; D perhaps matches TRBD2 (5 bases). The CDR3 is 15 amino acids. Trimming stripped 3 bases from V and 0 bases from J, with 10 bases between. Per the germline V gene, CDR1 is SGHKS and CDR2 is YYEKEE (reference sequence). CDR3 DNA sequence: TGTGCCAGCAGCTCCGACTATAGCTCCTACAATGAGCAGTTCTTG. Protein: CASSSDYSSYNEQFL.

Details on this clonotype: A much bigger clone sits one base away, suggesting this may be a read error. The chain links TRBV29-1 to TRBJ2-3; D is unclear. The CDR3 length is 12 residues. Germline-derived CDR1 and CDR2 are SQVTM and ANQGSEA. V lost 6 bases and J lost 0, with 7 bases in between. The CDR3 protein is CSVTTSTDTQYF. Written as DNA, the CDR3 is TGCAGCGTGACAACTAGCACAGATACGCAGTATTTT.

This chain uses TRBV6-2 or TRBV6-3 with TRBJ2-1, with 14 nucleotides matching TRBD2. The end of the DNA is better explained by TRBJ2-7, so the J call may be wrong. Germline V gene data show CDR1 as MNHEY and CDR2 as SVGEGT. This CDR3 region has 17 residues. CDR3 region: CASSPTSGRAGYNEQYF. DNA for the CDR3: TGTGCCAGCAGCCCGACTAGCGGGAGGGCCGGGTACAATGAGCAGTACTTC.

This clonotype came up many times. The chain links TRBV3-1 to TRBJ2-7; 7 nucleotides line up with TRBD2. The CDR3 is 14 amino acids. CDR1 is LGHDT and CDR2 is YNNKEL in the germline V gene (reference sequence). Trimming cost V 8 bases and J 1 base; bases outside gene matches: 8. For the CDR3, the DNA is TGTGCCAGCTCACCGGGGGGTGAGTCCTACGAGCAGTACTTC. It specifies CASSPGGESYEQYF.

This chain joins TRBV28 and TRBJ1-1; D unresolved. This CDR3 has 13 residues. Trimming removed 1 base at V and 7 bases at J, with 10 bases between. In germline, CDR1 is MDHEN, CDR2 SYDVKM. CDR3 nucleotides: TGTGCCAGCAGTTTATCACTTACACGTGAAGCTTTCTTT. Its protein is CASSLSLTREAFF.

The V call is TRBV7-9, the J call TRBJ1-4; a weak D match, TRBD1 (5 bases). The CDR3 contains 13 residues. V shed 8 bases and J shed 8 bases, with 15 bases lying between them. Germline lookup yields CDR1 SEHNR and CDR2 FQNEAQ (reference sequence). The DNA for the CDR3 is TGTGCCAGCCGGGACCCGGGGCGGGAAAAACTGTTTTTT. Its translation is CASRDPGREKLFF.

This clonotype was counted at least ten times. The chain uses TRBV21-1 and TRBJ2-1; TRBD1, the D gene given by the table, was not confirmed from the DNA. TRBV21-1 is termed a pseudogene. This CDR3 is built from 16 residues. Written as DNA, the CDR3 is TGTGCCAGCAGATGGGGTCGACAGGGAACTTACAATGAGCAGTTCTTC. Amino acid sequence: CASRWGRQGTYNEQFF.

This clonotype was picked up one time. An end of the junction differs from the germline gene, which may be a read error. The rearrangement joins TRBV5-1 to TRBJ2-6, with D perhaps matching TRBD1 or TRBD2 (6 bases each). Looked up from germline, CDR1 is SGHRS and CDR2 is YFSETQ. The CDR3 is made up of 17 amino acids. The CDR3 DNA is TGCGCCAGCAGTTTTTTGCCGGGGATGACGGGGGCCAACGTCCTGCCTTTC. This codes for CASSFLPGMTGANVLPF. Using reference TRBV5-1 and TRBJ2-6 for the parts outside the CDR3, the full variable domain is KAGVTQTPRYLIKTRGQQVTLSCSPISGHRSVSWYQQTPGQGLQFLFEYFSETQRNKGNFPGRFSGRQFSNSRSEMNVSTLELGDSALYLCASSFLPGMTGANVLPFGAGSRLTVL.

This chain joins TRBV20-1 and TRBJ2-5; D gene ambiguous. CDR1 and CDR2 from the germline V gene are DFQATT and SNEGSKA (reference sequence). With 0 bases removed from V and 4 bases from J, the gap between germline ends came to 6 bases. The CDR3 totals 12 residues. The CDR3 reads CSARDAAETQYF. The CDR3 DNA sequence: TGCAGTGCTAGAGACGCGGCAGAGACCCAGTACTTC.

In this sample, this clonotype turned up many times. The CDR3 nucleotides are TGTGCCAGCAGGTCTCCTAGCGGGGGGGCCGGGGAGCAGTTCTTC. It translates to CASRSPSGGAGEQFF. The chain uses TRBV7-2 and TRBJ2-1; 12 positions agree with TRBD2. This CDR3 has 15 residues. V lost 6 bases and J lost 10; bases outside the gene matches: 10. CDR1 is SGHTA and CDR2 is FQGNSA in the germline V gene.

This rearrangement joins TRBV11-2 to TRBJ2-1, with 8 bases lining up with TRBD2. The trim removed 1 base at V and 6 bases at J, leaving 5 bases unmatched. The CDR3 runs 15 residues. The germline V gene encodes CDR1 SGHAT and CDR2 FQNNGV. In DNA, the CDR3 is TGTGCCAGCAGCTTAGTAGCGGGAATTACCAATGAGCAGTTCTTC. It encodes CASSLVAGITNEQFF.

The chain links TRBV18 to TRBJ2-5; either TRBD1 or TRBD2 may supply D (5 bases each). The DNA end lines up better with TRBJ2-7; the J call may be wrong. From germline, CDR1 is KGHSH and CDR2 LQKENI. This CDR3 spans 15 amino acids. The CDR3 loop reads CASSPGTADTYEQYF. CDR3 DNA: TGTGCCAGCTCACCCGGGACGGCCGACACCTACGAGCAGTACTTC.

This rearrangement joins TRBV5-1 to TRBJ1-1; D remains ambiguous. CDR3 size: 13 residues. Trimming left V 0 bases short and J 10 bases short, with 13 bases between. CDR1 is SGHRS, CDR2 YFSETQ, per germline. Written as DNA, the CDR3 is TGCGCCAGCAGCTTGGCCGGGGAGGCTGTAGCTTTCTTT. This codes for CASSLAGEAVAFF.